This T cell receptor (beta chain) was obtained from a study of OX40 agonist ivuxolimab in advanced cancers. Findings and limits, study-wide: The study did not work out the antigen specificity of the expanded peripheral T cells. Some nonresponders also had low normalized T-cell clonal expansion. The average count of expanded clones was higher among CD8+ T cells than among CD4+.

Peripheral blood came from all dose cohorts at three timepoints. The CDR3 runs 18 residues. After removal of 6 bases from V and 10 bases from J, the junction contained 23 bases not matched to a gene. Per the germline V gene, CDR1 is SGHVS and CDR2 is FQNEAQ. As regards this clone: Its matching antigen is unknown.

The repertoire was sequenced with immunoSEQ multiplex PCR; TCRdb's copy has only in-frame clones and lacks some. The sample has roughly 48,000 clones; around 85% are singletons. The TCR comes from an adult with an advanced solid tumor such as melanoma, head and neck, liver or kidney cancer. The chain combines TRBV7-8 with TRBJ1-4; 7 nucleotides agree with TRBD1. This specimen consisted of CD4+ or CD8+ T cells sorted from blood, obtained in a trial of the OX40 agonist ivuxolimab. The CDR3 here is CASSQDRAEGGDPRKLFF. CDR3 DNA sequence: TGTGCCAGCAGTCAAGACCGGGCCGAAGGGGGCGACCCGAGAAAACTGTTTTTT.